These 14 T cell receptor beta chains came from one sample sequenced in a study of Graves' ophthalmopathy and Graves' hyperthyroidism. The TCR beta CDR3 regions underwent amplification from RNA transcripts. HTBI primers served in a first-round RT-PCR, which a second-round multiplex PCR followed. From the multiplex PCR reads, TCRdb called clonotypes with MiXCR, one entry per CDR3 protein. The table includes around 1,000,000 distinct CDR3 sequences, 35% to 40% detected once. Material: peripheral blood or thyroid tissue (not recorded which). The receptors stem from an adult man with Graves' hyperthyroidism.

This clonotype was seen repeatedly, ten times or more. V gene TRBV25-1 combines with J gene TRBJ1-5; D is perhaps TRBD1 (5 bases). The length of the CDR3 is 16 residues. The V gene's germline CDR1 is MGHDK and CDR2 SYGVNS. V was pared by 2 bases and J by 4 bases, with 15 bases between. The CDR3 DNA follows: TGTGCCAGCAGTGAAAGGCGAGGGGTCCCTAATCAGCCCCAGCATTTT. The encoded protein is CASSERRGVPNQPQHF. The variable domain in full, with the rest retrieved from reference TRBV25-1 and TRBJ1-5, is EADIYQTPRYLVIGTGKKITLECSQTMGHDKMYWYQQDPGMELHLIHYSYGVNSTEKGDLSSESTVSRIRTEHFPLTLESARPSHTSQYLCASSERRGVPNQPQHFGDGTRLSIL.

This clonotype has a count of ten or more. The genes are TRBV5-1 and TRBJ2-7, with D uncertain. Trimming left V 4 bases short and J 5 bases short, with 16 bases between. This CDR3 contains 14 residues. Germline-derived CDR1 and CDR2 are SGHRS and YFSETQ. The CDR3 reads CASSQERQNHEQYF. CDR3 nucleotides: TGCGCCAGCAGCCAGGAGCGCCAGAATCACGAGCAGTACTTC.

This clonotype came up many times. As DNA, the CDR3 is TGTGCCAGCAGCTTAGACCGGCTCGGGCCCCAGCATTTT. Encoded protein: CASSLDRLGPQHF. The gene calls are TRBV11-2 and TRBJ1-5; D remains unclear. The CDR3 runs 13 residues. Trimming removed 0 bases at V and 9 bases at J, with 9 bases between. Germline V gene lookup returns CDR1 SGHAT and CDR2 FQNNGV.

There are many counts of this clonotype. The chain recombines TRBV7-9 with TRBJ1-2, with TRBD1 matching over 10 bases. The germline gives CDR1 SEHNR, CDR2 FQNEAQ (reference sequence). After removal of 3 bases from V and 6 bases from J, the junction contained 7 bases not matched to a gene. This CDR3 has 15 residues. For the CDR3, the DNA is TGTGCCAGCAGCTTTTTACTCGGGACAGGGGATGGCTACACCTTC. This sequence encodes CASSFLLGTGDGYTF.

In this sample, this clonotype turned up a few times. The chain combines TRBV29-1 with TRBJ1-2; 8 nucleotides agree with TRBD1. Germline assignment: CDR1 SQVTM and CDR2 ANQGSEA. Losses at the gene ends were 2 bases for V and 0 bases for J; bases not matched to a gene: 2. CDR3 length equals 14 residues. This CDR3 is CSVEQGATNYGYTF. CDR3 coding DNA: TGCAGCGTTGAACAGGGGGCCACTAACTATGGCTACACCTTC.

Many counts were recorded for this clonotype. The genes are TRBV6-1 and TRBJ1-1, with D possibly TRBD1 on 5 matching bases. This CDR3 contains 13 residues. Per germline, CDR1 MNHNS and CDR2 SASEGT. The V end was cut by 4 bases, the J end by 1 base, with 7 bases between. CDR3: CASSADTNTEAFF. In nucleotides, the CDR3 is TGTGCCAGCAGTGCGGACACGAACACTGAAGCTTTCTTT.

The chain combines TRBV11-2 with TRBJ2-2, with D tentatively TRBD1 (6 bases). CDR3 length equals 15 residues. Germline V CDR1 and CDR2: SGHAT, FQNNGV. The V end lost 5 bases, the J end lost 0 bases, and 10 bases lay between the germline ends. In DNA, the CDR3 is TGTGCCAGCAGCAAAACAGGGTCGAACACCGGGGAGCTGTTTTTT. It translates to CASSKTGSNTGELFF.

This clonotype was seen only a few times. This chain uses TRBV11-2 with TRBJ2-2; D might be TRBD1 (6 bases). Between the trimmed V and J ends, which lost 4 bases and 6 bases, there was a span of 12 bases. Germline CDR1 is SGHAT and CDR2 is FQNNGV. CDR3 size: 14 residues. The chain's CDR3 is CASSSKTGPGELFF. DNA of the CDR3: TGTGCCAGCAGCTCCAAAACAGGGCCCGGGGAGCTGTTTTTT.

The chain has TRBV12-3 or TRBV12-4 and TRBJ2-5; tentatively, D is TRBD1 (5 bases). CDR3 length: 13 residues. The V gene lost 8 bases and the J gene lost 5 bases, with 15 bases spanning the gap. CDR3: CASAPEGVETQYF. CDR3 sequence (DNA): TGTGCCAGCGCACCTGAAGGGGTTGAGACCCAGTACTTC.

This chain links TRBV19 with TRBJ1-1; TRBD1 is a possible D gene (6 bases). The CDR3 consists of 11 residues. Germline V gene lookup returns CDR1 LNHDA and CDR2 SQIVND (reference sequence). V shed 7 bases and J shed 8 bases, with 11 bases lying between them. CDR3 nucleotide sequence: TGTGCCAGTACTGCGACAGGAGAAGCTTTCTTT. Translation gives CASTATGEAFF.

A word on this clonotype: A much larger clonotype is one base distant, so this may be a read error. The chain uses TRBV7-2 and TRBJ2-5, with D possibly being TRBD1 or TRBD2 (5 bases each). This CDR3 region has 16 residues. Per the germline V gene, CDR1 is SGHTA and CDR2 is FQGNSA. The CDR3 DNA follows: TGTGCCAGCAGCTCTACCCTGGGACGGCGCCAAGAGACCCGGTACTTC. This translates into CASSSTLGRRQETRYF.

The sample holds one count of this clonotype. CDR3 sequence: CATSDRAGAFSGANVLTF. The CDR3, as DNA: TGTGCCACCAGTGATCGCGCGGGTGCGTTCTCTGGGGCCAACGTCCTGACTTTC. The V call is TRBV24-1, the J call TRBJ2-6, with D possibly being TRBD2 (5 bases). Germline V gene lookup returns CDR1 KGHDR and CDR2 SFDVKD. V dropped 3 bases and J dropped 0 bases, with 14 bases sitting between them. The CDR3 runs to 18 residues.

The CDR3, as DNA: TGCAGCGCCGTGGACAGGGCGAATGAGCAGTTCTTC. Its translation is CSAVDRANEQFF. The gene calls are TRBV29-1 and TRBJ2-1; 8 positions match TRBD1. This CDR3 region has 12 residues. The V gene end was trimmed by 7 bases and the J gene end by 7 bases; junction bases not matched to a gene: 6. CDR1 is SQVTM and CDR2 is ANQGSEA in the germline V gene.

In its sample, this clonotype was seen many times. This CDR3 is CASSFIGHGGSDEQYF. The DNA for the CDR3 is TGTGCCAGCAGCTTTATCGGACACGGAGGGTCTGACGAGCAGTACTTC. The chain recombines TRBV7-6 with TRBJ2-7; possible D gene TRBD2, 6 bases. The V end was cut by 3 bases, the J end by 5 bases, with 20 bases between. The CDR3 runs 16 residues. Germline CDR1 reads SGHVS; CDR2 reads FNYEAQ.